This passage covers 17 T cell receptor beta chains from one sample sequenced in a study of somatic mutations in cytotoxic T cells in rheumatoid arthritis. TCRdb keeps only in-frame clones here, not all; method: immunoSEQ multiplex PCR. The repertoire holds more than 25,000 clones, with 82% as singletons. Material for sequencing was CD8+ T cells sorted from blood. Source of these receptors: a man between 50 and 59 years old in good health.

V is TRBV6-6 and J is TRBJ2-7; D assignment may be TRBD1 or TRBD2 (6 bases each). The CDR3 is 14 residues long. V gave up 0 bases and J gave up 3 bases, with 9 bases separating them. Germline V gene sequence: CDR1 MNHNY, CDR2 SVGAGI (reference sequence). The CDR3 sequence: CASSYSEGGYEQYF. The CDR3 nucleotides are TGTGCCAGCAGTTACTCGGAGGGGGGCTACGAGCAGTACTTC.

The chain joins TRBV29-1 to TRBJ1-1; the D is unclear. Germline V gene lookup returns CDR1 SQVTM and CDR2 ANQGSEA. The V and J ends lost 4 bases and 7 bases respectively, with 7 bases between them. The CDR3 has 10 residues. CDR3 in DNA: TGCAGCGTTGCGGCCAATGAAGCTTTCTTT. Translated, it gives CSVAANEAFF.

The genes are TRBV9 and TRBJ1-2; D is perhaps TRBD1 (5 bases). The CDR3 extends over 12 amino acids. CDR1 is SGDLS, CDR2 YYNGEE, per germline. V shed 4 bases and J shed 12 bases, with 16 bases lying between them. CDR3: CASSPPGSSHTF. The CDR3 DNA is TGTGCCAGCAGCCCCCCAGGGAGCAGCCACACCTTC.

The chain recombines TRBV11-3 with TRBJ2-1; 12 bases are shared with TRBD2. The germline CDR1 and CDR2 sequences are SGHNT and YENEEA. With V trimmed by 4 bases and J by 7 bases, 5 bases remained unmatched. The CDR3 is 15 amino acids. The CDR3 is CASSSRLAGENEQFF. The CDR3 DNA is TGTGCCAGCAGCTCCCGACTAGCGGGAGAGAATGAGCAGTTCTTC.

This chain links TRBV4-1 with TRBJ2-7; 7 nucleotides match TRBD1. CDR3 size: 22 residues. The ends lost 2 bases at V and 3 bases at J; junction bases unmatched: 28. Germline values: CDR1 MGHRA, CDR2 YSYEKL. The CDR3 region is CASSQKVPLPGQSTHGIYEQYF. DNA of the CDR3: TGCGCCAGCAGCCAAAAGGTCCCCCTACCGGGACAGTCAACCCACGGAATCTACGAGCAGTACTTC.

This rearrangement joins TRBV4-1 to TRBJ2-7, with 9 bases that match TRBD2. The V segment lost 1 base and the J segment 2 bases; nucleotides outside the gene matches: 9. Germline V gives CDR1 MGHRA, CDR2 YSYEKL. The CDR3 covers 17 residues. In nucleotides, the CDR3 is TGCGCCAGCAGCCAAGTTCTGGGACTAGCCATGGCCTACGAGCAGTACTTC. Its translation: CASSQVLGLAMAYEQYF.

The rearrangement uses TRBV11-2 and TRBJ1-4; maybe TRBD1 (5 bases). Trimming pared 5 bases from V and 7 bases from J, leaving 17 bases between. CDR1 and CDR2 from the germline V gene are SGHAT and FQNNGV. CDR3 length: 15 residues. The CDR3 DNA reads as TGTGCCAGCAGCAGAGCCCCGGGGAGGGGTGAAAAACTGTTTTTT. Residues: CASSRAPGRGEKLFF.

This chain uses TRBV4-1 with TRBJ2-7, with 8 bases that match TRBD1. V lost 2 bases and J lost 1; bases outside the gene matches: 4. The CDR3 consists of 15 residues. Germline lookup yields CDR1 MGHRA and CDR2 YSYEKL. In DNA, the CDR3 is TGCGCCAGCAGCCAAACAAGGACAGGGTCCTACGAGCAGTACTTC. Translation: CASSQTRTGSYEQYF.

This clone is categorized as medium-sized (0.01 to 0.1%). The V gene is TRBV5-6, the J gene TRBJ1-4; D perhaps matches TRBD1 (6 bases). This CDR3 contains 15 residues. The germline V gene encodes CDR1 SGHDT and CDR2 YYEEEE. V shed 3 bases and J shed 6 bases, with 15 bases lying between them. CDR3 loop: CASSWRQEGDEKLFF. The CDR3 coding sequence is TGTGCCAGCAGCTGGCGACAGGAGGGAGATGAAAAACTGTTTTTT. Full variable domain (remainder filled in from reference TRBV5-6 and TRBJ1-4): DAGVTQSPTHLIKTRGQQVTLRCSPKSGHDTVSWYQQALGQGPQFIFQYYEEEERQRGNFPDRFSGHQFPNYSSELNVNALLLGDSALYLCASSWRQEGDEKLFFGSGTQLSVL.

V usage is TRBV4-1 and J usage is TRBJ1-1; D not resolved. This CDR3 is built from 14 residues. Germline V CDR1 and CDR2: MGHRA, YSYEKL. V was shortened by 1 base and J by 4 bases, with 10 bases between the two germline ends. CDR3 loop: CASSQVEFTTEAFF. CDR3 DNA sequence: TGCGCCAGCAGCCAAGTAGAGTTTACCACTGAAGCTTTCTTT.

The rearrangement links TRBV11-2 to TRBJ2-5; D is uncertain. Germline CDR1 is SGHAT and CDR2 is FQNNGV. The germline V and J ends were trimmed by 3 bases and 5 bases, with 7 bases remaining between them. This CDR3 region has 12 residues. CDR3 loop: CASSFLGETQYF. In DNA form, the CDR3 reads TGTGCCAGCAGCTTTTTAGGGGAGACCCAGTACTTC.

This clone was found once. This rearrangement joins TRBV19 to TRBJ2-1, with D possibly matching TRBD2 (6 bases). V was clipped by 9 bases and J by 10 bases, with 16 bases between them. Germline loops: CDR1 LNHDA, CDR2 SQIVND (reference sequence). This CDR3 is built from 12 residues. DNA of the CDR3: TGTGCCAGAACGGACTTTGGGAGGGAGCAGTTCTTC. Translation: CARTDFGREQFF.

The chain employs TRBV27 and TRBJ2-1; 12 positions match TRBD2. CDR3 size: 16 residues. Trimming took 6 bases from V and 4 from J; bases not matched to a gene: 7. From germline, CDR1 is MNHEY and CDR2 SMNVEV (reference sequence). DNA for the CDR3: TGTGCCAGCAGATCGACTAGCGGGAGCGTTTACAATGAGCAGTTCTTC. It encodes CASRSTSGSVYNEQFF.

On this clone: In the same sample, other DNA sequences code for this CDR3. CDR3 sequence (DNA): TGTGCCAGCAGCGTAGCCGGGACACCAACCTACGAGCAGTACTTC. Translation gives CASSVAGTPTYEQYF. The rearrangement uses TRBV9 and TRBJ2-7; possibly TRBD1 for D (6 bases). In germline, CDR1 is SGDLS, CDR2 YYNGEE. Trimming left V 0 bases short and J 2 bases short, with 12 bases between. This CDR3 spans 15 amino acids.

The rearrangement uses TRBV30 and TRBJ2-7; D gene unclear. The germline V and J ends were trimmed by 8 bases and 3 bases, with 14 bases remaining between them. The length of the CDR3 is 12 residues. Germline V gene lookup returns CDR1 GTSNPN and CDR2 SVGIG (reference sequence). The CDR3 loop reads CAGTLDSYEQYF. CDR3 nucleotide sequence: TGTGCCGGAACCCTCGATAGCTACGAGCAGTACTTC.

The CDR3 DNA follows: TGTGCCAGCAGCTTTCTAGCGGGTGCGAACACCGGGGAGCTGTTTTTT. As protein: CASSFLAGANTGELFF. The chain uses TRBV7-8 and TRBJ2-2; 8 bases agree with TRBD2. The junction had 3 bases not matched to a gene; V was cut back by 3 bases and J by 0 bases. Germline assignment: CDR1 SGHVS and CDR2 FQNEAQ. CDR3 length: 16 residues.

The V and J genes are TRBV7-9 and TRBJ2-1; TRBD2 matches at 9 bases. The germline CDR1 and CDR2 sequences are SEHNR and FQNEAQ (reference sequence). Trimming removed 5 bases from V and 9 bases from J; junction bases left unmatched: 8. CDR3 length: 14 residues. This CDR3 reads CASSPPGLAFEQFF. The CDR3 DNA sequence: TGTGCCAGCAGCCCGCCGGGACTAGCCTTTGAGCAGTTCTTC.